This T cell receptor beta chain is from a study of blood T cell repertoires in COVID-19. Across the whole study: Sites across the United States, Italy and Spain contributed samples from acute and convalescent COVID-19. T cells, B-cell-depleted T cells, or PBMCs provided the cDNA or gDNA that served as material.

Under the authors' procedure: Estimation of nucleated cell counts relied on the amplification of reference gene primers. TCRdb's copy holds only in-frame clones and misses some; the assay was immunoSEQ multiplex PCR. V, J and clone size are those of that table, while D and trimming were read from the DNA. The top ten clones hold 0.9% of a sample with about 110,000 clones, about 64% of them seen once. Specimen: peripheral blood. The sequence was obtained from a human donor with acute or convalescent COVID-19. The donor label of this sample is uncertain.

The CDR3: CASSSQTSGGDNEQFF. The CDR3 DNA is TGCGCCAGCAGCTCACAGACTAGCGGGGGAGACAATGAGCAGTTCTTC. This rearrangement joins TRBV5-1 to TRBJ2-1; 12 bases fit TRBD2. CDR1 is SGHRS, CDR2 YFSETQ, per germline. The CDR3 is made up of 16 amino acids. J gave up 5 bases and V 3 bases, and 6 bases lay outside the gene matches.